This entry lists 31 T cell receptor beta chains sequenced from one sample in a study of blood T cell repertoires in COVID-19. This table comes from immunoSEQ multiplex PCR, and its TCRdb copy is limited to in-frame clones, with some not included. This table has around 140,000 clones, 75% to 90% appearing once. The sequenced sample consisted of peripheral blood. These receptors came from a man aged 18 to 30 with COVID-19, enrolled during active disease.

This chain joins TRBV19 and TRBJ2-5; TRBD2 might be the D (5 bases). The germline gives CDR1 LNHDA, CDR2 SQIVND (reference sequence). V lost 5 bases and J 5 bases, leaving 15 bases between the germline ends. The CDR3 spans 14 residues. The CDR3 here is CASSSRTPGETQYF. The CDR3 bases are TGTGCCAGTAGTTCCAGGACTCCAGGCGAGACCCAGTACTTC.

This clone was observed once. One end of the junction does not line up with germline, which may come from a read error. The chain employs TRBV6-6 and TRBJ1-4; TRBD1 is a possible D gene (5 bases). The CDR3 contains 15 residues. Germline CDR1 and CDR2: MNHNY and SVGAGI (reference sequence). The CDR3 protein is CASSYSQGTNEKLLF. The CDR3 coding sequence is TGTGCCAGCAGTTACTCGCAGGGCACTAATGAAAAACTGCTTTTT.

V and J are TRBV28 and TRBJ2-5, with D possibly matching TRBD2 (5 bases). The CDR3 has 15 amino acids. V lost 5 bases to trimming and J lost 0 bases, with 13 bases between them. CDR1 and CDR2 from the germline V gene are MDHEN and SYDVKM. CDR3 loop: CASSPRLAYQETQYF. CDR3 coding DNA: TGTGCCAGCAGTCCCCGGTTAGCGTACCAAGAGACCCAGTACTTC.

The CDR3 here is CASSLGVEKLFF. The CDR3 nucleotides are TGTGCCAGCAGCTTGGGCGTCGAAAAACTGTTTTTT. The V gene is TRBV5-6, the J gene TRBJ1-4; D gene unclear. Looked up from germline, CDR1 is SGHDT and CDR2 is YYEEEE. CDR3 size: 12 residues. Trimming left V 0 bases short and J 8 bases short, with 5 bases between.

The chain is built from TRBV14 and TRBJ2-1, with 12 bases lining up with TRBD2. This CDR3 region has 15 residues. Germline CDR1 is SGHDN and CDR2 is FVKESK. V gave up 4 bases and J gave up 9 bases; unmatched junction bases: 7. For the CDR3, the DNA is TGTGCCAGCAGCCTCTGGACTAGCGGGATACCTGAGCAGTTCTTC. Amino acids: CASSLWTSGIPEQFF.

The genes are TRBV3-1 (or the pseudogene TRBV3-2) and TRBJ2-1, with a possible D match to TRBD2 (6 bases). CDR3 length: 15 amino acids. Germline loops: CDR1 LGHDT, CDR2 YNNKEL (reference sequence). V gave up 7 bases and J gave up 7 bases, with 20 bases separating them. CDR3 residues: CASTPGGTAWNEQFF. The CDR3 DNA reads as TGTGCCAGCACCCCCGGCGGGACTGCGTGGAATGAGCAGTTCTTC.

The CDR3 here is CASSSNRGRVNIQYF. The CDR3 nucleotides read TGTGCCAGCAGCTCTAACAGGGGGCGCGTGAACATTCAGTACTTC. The chain uses TRBV11-2 and TRBJ2-4; 9 bases align to TRBD1. The CDR3 has 15 amino acids. V gave up 4 bases and J gave up 7 bases; unmatched junction bases: 8. Germline-derived CDR1 and CDR2 are SGHAT and FQNNGV.

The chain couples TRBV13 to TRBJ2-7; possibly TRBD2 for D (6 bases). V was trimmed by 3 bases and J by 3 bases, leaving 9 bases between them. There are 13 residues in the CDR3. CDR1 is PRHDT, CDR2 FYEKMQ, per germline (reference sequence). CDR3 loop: CASSFGLNYEQYF. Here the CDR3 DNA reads TGTGCCAGCAGCTTTGGACTAAACTACGAGCAGTACTTC.

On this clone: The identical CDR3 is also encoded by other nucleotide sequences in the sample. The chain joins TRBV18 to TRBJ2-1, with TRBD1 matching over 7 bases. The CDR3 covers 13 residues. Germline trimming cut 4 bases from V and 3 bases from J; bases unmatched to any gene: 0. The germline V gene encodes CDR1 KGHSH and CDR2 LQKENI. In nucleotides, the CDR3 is TGTGCCAGCTCACGGGACAGCTACAATGAGCAGTTCTTC. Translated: CASSRDSYNEQFF. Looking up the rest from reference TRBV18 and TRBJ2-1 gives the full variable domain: NAGVMQNPRHLVRRRGQEARLRCSPMKGHSHVYWYRQLPEEGLKFMVYLQKENIIDESGMPKERFSAEFPKEGPSILRIQQVVRGDSAAYFCASSRDSYNEQFFGPGTRLTVL.

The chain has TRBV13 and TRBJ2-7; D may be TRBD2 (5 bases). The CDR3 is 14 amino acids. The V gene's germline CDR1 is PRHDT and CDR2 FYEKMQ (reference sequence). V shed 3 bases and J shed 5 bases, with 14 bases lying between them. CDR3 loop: CASSFALDLDEQYF. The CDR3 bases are TGTGCCAGCAGCTTTGCACTAGATCTCGACGAGCAGTACTTC.

DNA of the CDR3: TGTGCCACCAGATCCGGGACTAGCGGTTACAATGAGCAGTTCTTC. Its protein is CATRSGTSGYNEQFF. The chain links TRBV24-1 to TRBJ2-1; 11 bases are a match to TRBD2. CDR1 KGHDR and CDR2 SFDVKD come from the germline V gene. Trimming took 7 bases from V and 4 from J; bases not matched to a gene: 5. The CDR3 contains 15 residues.

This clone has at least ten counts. In DNA, the CDR3 is TGTGCCAGCCGACAAGGCATCGGGGAGTTAGGCAATGAGCAGTTCTTC. Protein sequence: CASRQGIGELGNEQFF. The chain employs TRBV28 and TRBJ2-1; tentatively, D is TRBD2 (5 bases). V was cut by 8 bases and J by 6 bases, with 23 bases left in between. This CDR3 comprises 16 residues. The germline gives CDR1 MDHEN, CDR2 SYDVKM.

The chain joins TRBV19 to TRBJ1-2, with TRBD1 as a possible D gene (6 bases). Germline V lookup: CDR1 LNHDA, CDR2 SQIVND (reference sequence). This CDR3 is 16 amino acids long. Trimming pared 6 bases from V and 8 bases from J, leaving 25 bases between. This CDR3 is CASRPSRLAGTTGYTF. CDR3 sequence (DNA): TGTGCCAGTAGGCCCAGCCGATTGGCAGGGACAACGGGCTACACCTTC.

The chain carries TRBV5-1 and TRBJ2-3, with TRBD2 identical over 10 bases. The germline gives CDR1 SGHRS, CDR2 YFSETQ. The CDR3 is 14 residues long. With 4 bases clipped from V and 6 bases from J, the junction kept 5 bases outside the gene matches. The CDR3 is CASSPGLAVDTQYF. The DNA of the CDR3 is TGCGCCAGCAGCCCCGGACTAGCGGTTGATACGCAGTATTTT.

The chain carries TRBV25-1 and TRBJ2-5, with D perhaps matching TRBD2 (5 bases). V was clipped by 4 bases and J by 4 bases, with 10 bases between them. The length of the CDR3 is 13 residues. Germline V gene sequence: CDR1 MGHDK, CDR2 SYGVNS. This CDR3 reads CASSGLGGETQYF. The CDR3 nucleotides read TGTGCCAGCAGTGGCCTCGGAGGAGAGACCCAGTACTTC.

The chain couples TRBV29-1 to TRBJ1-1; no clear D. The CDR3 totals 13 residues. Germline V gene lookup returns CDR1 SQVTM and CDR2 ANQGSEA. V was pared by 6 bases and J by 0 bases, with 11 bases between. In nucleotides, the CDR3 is TGCAGCGTCCTACGCACCATGAACACTGAAGCTTTCTTT. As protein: CSVLRTMNTEAFF.

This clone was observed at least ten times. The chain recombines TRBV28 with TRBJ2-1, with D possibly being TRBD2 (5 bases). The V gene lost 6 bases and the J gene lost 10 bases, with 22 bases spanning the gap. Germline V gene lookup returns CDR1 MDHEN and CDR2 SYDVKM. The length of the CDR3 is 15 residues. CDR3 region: CASSPPLPGNREQFF. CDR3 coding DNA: TGTGCCAGCAGCCCTCCCCTCCCGGGGAATCGGGAGCAGTTCTTC.

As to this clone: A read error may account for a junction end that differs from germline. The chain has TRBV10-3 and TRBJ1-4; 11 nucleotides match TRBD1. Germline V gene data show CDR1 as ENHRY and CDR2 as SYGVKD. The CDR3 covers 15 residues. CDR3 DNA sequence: TGTGCCATCAGTGGGACAGGGGGCCTGAATGAAAAACTGCTTTTT. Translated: CAISGTGGLNEKLLF.

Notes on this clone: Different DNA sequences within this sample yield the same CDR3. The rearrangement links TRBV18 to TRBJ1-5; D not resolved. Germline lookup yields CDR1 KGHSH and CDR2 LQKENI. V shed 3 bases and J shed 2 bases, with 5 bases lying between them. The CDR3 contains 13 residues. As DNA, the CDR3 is TGTGCCAGCTCACCCCAGGGCAATCAGCCCCAGCATTTT. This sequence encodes CASSPQGNQPQHF.

In nucleotides, the CDR3 is TGTGCCAGTAGTATGGAGCAGGGTTTCTACGAGCAGTACTTC. Its translation: CASSMEQGFYEQYF. The V call is TRBV19, the J call TRBJ2-7, with D maybe TRBD1 (5 bases). In germline, CDR1 is LNHDA, CDR2 SQIVND (reference sequence). The V end was cut by 3 bases, the J end by 3 bases, with 12 bases between. The CDR3 spans 14 residues.

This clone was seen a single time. The DNA for the CDR3 is TGTGCCAGCAGCTTAGTAGGCCCTAGAGTCTCCTATAATTCACCCCTCCACTTT. Protein: CASSLVGPRVSYNSPLHF. The chain combines TRBV7-2 with TRBJ1-6, with no clear D. The CDR3 loop spans 18 amino acids. Trimming took 1 base from V and 0 from J, leaving 13 bases between them. The germline V gene encodes CDR1 SGHTA and CDR2 FQGNSA.

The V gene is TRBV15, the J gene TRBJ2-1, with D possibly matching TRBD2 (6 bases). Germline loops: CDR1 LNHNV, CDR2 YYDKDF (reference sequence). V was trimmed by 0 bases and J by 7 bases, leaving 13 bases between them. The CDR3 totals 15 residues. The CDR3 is CATSRDNGLWNEQFF. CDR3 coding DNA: TGTGCCACCAGCAGAGATAATGGACTATGGAATGAGCAGTTCTTC.

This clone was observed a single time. CDR3 residues: CASRGGRYQPQHF. CDR3 nucleotide sequence: TGTGCCAGCCGGGGGGGCCGATATCAGCCCCAGCATTTT. The chain couples TRBV28 to TRBJ1-5; D perhaps matches TRBD1 (6 bases). The CDR3 runs to 13 residues. Germline CDR1 is MDHEN and CDR2 is SYDVKM. V lost 8 bases, J lost 5 bases, and 13 bases lay in between.

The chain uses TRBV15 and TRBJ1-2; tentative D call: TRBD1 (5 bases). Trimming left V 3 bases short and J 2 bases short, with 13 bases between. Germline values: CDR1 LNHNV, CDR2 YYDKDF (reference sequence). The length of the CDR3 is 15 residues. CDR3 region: CATSSPRGVNYGYTF. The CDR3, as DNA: TGTGCCACCAGCAGCCCCCGGGGGGTGAACTATGGCTACACCTTC.

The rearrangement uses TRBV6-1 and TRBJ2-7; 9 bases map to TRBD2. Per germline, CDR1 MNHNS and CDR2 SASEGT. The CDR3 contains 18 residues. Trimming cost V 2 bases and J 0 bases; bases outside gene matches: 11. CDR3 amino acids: CASSESIGLALGSYEQYF. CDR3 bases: TGTGCCAGCAGTGAATCAATCGGACTAGCGCTGGGCTCCTACGAGCAGTACTTC.

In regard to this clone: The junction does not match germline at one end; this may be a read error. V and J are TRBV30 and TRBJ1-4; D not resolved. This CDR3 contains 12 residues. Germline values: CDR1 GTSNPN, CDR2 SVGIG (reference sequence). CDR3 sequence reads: CAWSEAGEKLLF. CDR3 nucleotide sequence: TGTGCCTGGAGTGAGGCGGGTGAAAAACTGCTTTTT.

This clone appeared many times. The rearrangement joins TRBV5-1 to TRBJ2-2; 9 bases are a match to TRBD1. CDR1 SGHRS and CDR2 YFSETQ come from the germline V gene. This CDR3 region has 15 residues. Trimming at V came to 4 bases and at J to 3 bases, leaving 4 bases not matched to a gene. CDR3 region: CASSQGQGHTGELFF. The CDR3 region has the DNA TGCGCCAGCAGCCAGGGACAGGGTCACACCGGGGAGCTGTTTTTT.

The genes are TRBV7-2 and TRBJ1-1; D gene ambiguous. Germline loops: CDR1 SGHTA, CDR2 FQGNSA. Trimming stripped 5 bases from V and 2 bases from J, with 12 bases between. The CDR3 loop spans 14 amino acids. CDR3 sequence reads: CASSLLGSNTEAFF. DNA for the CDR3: TGTGCCAGCAGCCTTCTTGGCAGTAACACTGAAGCTTTCTTT.

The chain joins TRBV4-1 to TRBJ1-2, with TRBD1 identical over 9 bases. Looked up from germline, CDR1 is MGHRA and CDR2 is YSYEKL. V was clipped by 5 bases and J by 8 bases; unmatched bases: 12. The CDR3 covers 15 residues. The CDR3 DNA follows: TGCGCCAGCAGCACGCACAGGGGGCGAAGAGGAGGCTACACCTTC. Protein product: CASSTHRGRRGGYTF.

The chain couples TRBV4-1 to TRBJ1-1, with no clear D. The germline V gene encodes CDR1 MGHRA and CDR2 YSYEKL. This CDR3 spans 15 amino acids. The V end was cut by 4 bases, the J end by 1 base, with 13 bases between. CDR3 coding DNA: TGCGCCAGCAGCCCCCCGGGGAGTGGGAACACTGAAGCTTTCTTT. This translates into CASSPPGSGNTEAFF.

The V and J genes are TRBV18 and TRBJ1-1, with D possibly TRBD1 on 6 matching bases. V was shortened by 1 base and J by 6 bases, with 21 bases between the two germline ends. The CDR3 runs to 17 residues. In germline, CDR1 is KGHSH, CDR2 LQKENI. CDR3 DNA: TGTGCCAGCTCACCACTTGTGTACCAGGGGAACCCCGCTGAAGCTTTCTTT. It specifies CASSPLVYQGNPAEAFF.